The source of this TCR beta chain is a study of CD8+ T cells in alopecia areata. As for the study in general: The study gave treated patients oral tofacitinib at 5 to 10 mg twice daily. Study results and caveats: Mice showed TCR sharing more clearly than patients did, possibly owing to HLA. Relative to normal scalp, lesional scalp, especially alopecia totalis/universalis, showed higher clonality.

In regard to this clone: The antigen is unknown.

Isolated RNA was reverse transcribed into cDNA used as the sequencing template. The method was immunoSEQ multiplex PCR; TCRdb's version includes in-frame clones alone and lacks a portion of them. Altogether fewer than 200,000 clones are present, less than 75% being singletons, with the ten largest covering around 15%. The treatment was: oral pan-JAK inhibitor, 5-10 mg twice daily. From alopecia areata patients, lesional scalp punch biopsies and peripheral blood were collected. The specimen was CD4+ T cells sorted from blood, collected at approximately week 60, from a patient treated with tofacitinib. The sequence came from a human donor with alopecia areata.

The CDR3 spells CASSVPGPNAGKGYTF. CDR3 in DNA: TGTGCCAGCAGCGTGCCCGGACCGAACGCTGGGAAGGGCTACACCTTC. The chain recombines TRBV7-9 with TRBJ1-2; D ambiguous. The length of the CDR3 is 16 residues. Germline V gene sequence: CDR1 SEHNR, CDR2 FQNEAQ (reference sequence). V lost 5 bases, J lost 8 bases, and 24 bases lay in between.